The clone carrying this T cell receptor beta chain was seen repeatedly, ten times or more. Its target is not known. Time point: pre-sensitization, week 0. Noted treatment: therapeutic diphenylcyclopropenone sensitization with weekly scalp DPC. This CDR3 is built from 14 residues. Unmatched junction bases numbered 6, after V lost 4 bases and J lost 3 bases. Germline CDR1 and CDR2: MGHRA and YSYEKL. This sample was included in a study of human T cells and chemical hapten exposure. Study at large: The patch tests put 0.01% DPC on the skin of the upper back and were read 6 days later. Alopecia areata, totalis or universalis affected patients, mainly female.

Study-level findings and limits: Counts of expanded TCRs at PT1 were positively correlated with patch test score. Sensitization with DPC brought no change to TCRs above 1 in 1000 in frequency.

Each CDR3 protein gets one entry after TCRdb re-called the RACE reads with MiXCR. This table has under 70,000 distinct CDR3 sequences, around 11% appearing once. The sequence came from a woman aged 40 to 55 with alopecia areata. Some clones in this sample may be carry-over from other donors' samples. The chain has TRBV4-1 and TRBJ2-7, with TRBD2 matching 7 bases. The material was whole blood, obtained in connection with sensitization to the hapten diphenylcyclopropenone (DPC). Here the CDR3 reads CASSLTSTHYEQYF. CDR3 in DNA: TGCGCCAGCAGCCTGACTAGCACCCACTACGAGCAGTACTTC.